The source of this T cell receptor (beta chain) is a study of blood T cell repertoires in COVID-19. Study overall: PBMCs, B-cell-depleted T cells, or T cells were the source of the cDNA or gDNA that made up the material.

The method was immunoSEQ multiplex PCR; TCRdb's version includes in-frame clones alone and lacks a portion of them. The sample records about 83,000 clones, about 82% being singletons. Trimming at V came to 4 bases and at J to 0 bases, leaving 6 bases not matched to a gene. This CDR3 region has 19 residues. The germline V gene has CDR1 SEHNR and CDR2 FQNEAQ (reference sequence). This sequence originates from a woman of 80 years or more with acute or convalescent COVID-19. Sequencing input: peripheral blood. This rearrangement joins TRBV7-9 to TRBJ2-1; 16 bases fit TRBD2. The CDR3 region is CASSSLGLAGGRSYNEQFF. CDR3 bases: TGTGCCAGCAGCTCACTGGGACTAGCGGGGGGGCGCTCCTACAATGAGCAGTTCTTC.